The sequence of this T cell receptor (beta chain) was determined in a study of CD8+ T cells in alopecia areata. About the study: Administration of oral tofacitinib to treated patients was at 5 to 10 mg twice daily.

Treatment given: oral pan-JAK inhibitor, 5-10 mg twice daily. Collection of lesional scalp punch biopsies and peripheral blood was performed in alopecia areata patients. V was cut by 2 bases and J by 0 bases, with 5 bases left in between. The CDR3 loop spans 15 amino acids. Looked up from germline, CDR1 is MNHEY and CDR2 is SVGAGI. Concerning this clone itself: The sample carries other DNA sequences with the same CDR3.

Extraction and reverse transcription of RNA yielded cDNA as the sequencing template. Sequenced by immunoSEQ multiplex PCR; TCRdb stores in-frame clones only, minus some. The sample comprises 150,000 to 250,000 clones, about three fifths of which are singletons, and roughly 3.3% rests with the top ten. The TCR originated in a human donor with alopecia areata. V usage is TRBV6-5 and J usage is TRBJ2-6; no clear D gene. The sequenced sample was CD4+ T cells sorted from blood, obtained at week 4, from a patient treated with tofacitinib. CDR3 nucleotide sequence: TGTGCCAGCAGTTACAAGGGCTCTGGGGCCAACGTCCTGACTTTC. Amino acids: CASSYKGSGANVLTF.